These T cell receptor beta chains were read from a single sample in a study of cytomegalovirus exposure and HLA in healthy donors. The assay was immunoSEQ multiplex PCR, and TCRdb's table has in-frame clones only and misses some. This repertoire shows over 100,000 clones, approximately 76% found once; its top ten account for under 8.5%. The sequenced sample consisted of PBMCs. Source of these receptors: a man aged 40-49 years in good health and CMV-seronegative. Each CDR3 is given with its conserved first and last residue. A D gene is named only where the DNA matches it firmly. The size of a clone is reported for some rows only, either as once, few or many, or as a class for expanded clones.

TRBJ2-7 - TRBV7-9 TRBD1 16 TGTGCCAGCAGCTTATGGGGGACAGGGGATAACTACGAGCAGTACTTC CASSLWGTGDNYEQYF
TRBJ2-7 - TRBV6-1 - 13 TGTGCCAGCAGTCGAGGGGGGGCGCGCGAGCAGTACTTC CASSRGGAREQYF
TRBJ2-7 - TRBV10-3 - 13 TGTGCCACCCGGGGAGGGGGGGCCGGCGAGCAGTACTTC CATRGGGAGEQYF
TRBJ2-5 - TRBV19 - 13 TGTGCCAGTAGTATGTGGCAGCAAGAGACCCAGTACTTC CASSMWQQETQYF
TRBJ2-7 - TRBV7-3 - 13 TGTGCCAGCAGCTTAACCACACGGGGGGAGCAGTACTTC CASSLTTRGEQYF
TRBJ2-4 many TRBV6-1 TRBD1 13 TGTGCCAGCAGAAACAGGGGGCTGAACATTCAGTACTTC CASRNRGLNIQYF
TRBJ2-7 once TRBV7-2 - 13 TGTGCCAGCAGCTTAGGGGGAGGCTACGAGCAGTACTTC CASSLGGGYEQYF
TRBJ2-3 - TRBV5-4 - 14 TGTGCCAGCAGCTTGGATAGCGACGCAGATACGCAGTATTTT CASSLDSDADTQYF
TRBJ1-2 - TRBV13 - 13 TGTGCCAGCAGCCTCAGAAAGAACTATGGCTACACCTTC CASSLRKNYGYTF
TRBJ1-3 - TRBV18 - 16 TGTGCCAGCTCACCGAGAATACTTATCTCTGGAAACACCATATATTTT CASSPRILISGNTIYF
TRBJ2-5 - TRBV18 - 12 TGTGCCAGCTCACCACAGGGGGAGACCCAGTACTTC CASSPQGETQYF
TRBJ2-6 - TRBV19 - 15 TGTGCCAGTAGTATCCCAGGGGTTGGGGCCAACGTCCTGACTTTC CASSIPGVGANVLTF
TRBJ1-4 - TRBV15 TRBD1 15 TGTGCCACCAGTCACCGGGACAGGGGGAATGAAAAACTGTTTTTT CATSHRDRGNEKLFF
TRBJ2-1 - TRBV10-3 - 16 TGTGCCATCAGCCCAGCTCAGCAGGGCAGCTACAATGAGCAGTTCTTC CAISPAQQGSYNEQFF
TRBJ1-5 - TRBV6-6 - 12 TGTGCCAGCAGCAGCGGGAGTCAGCCCCAGCATTTT CASSSGSQPQHF
TRBJ1-3 - TRBV5-1 - 17 TGCGCCAGCAGCTTGGAAGTAACAGGCTACTCTGGAAACACCATATATTTT CASSLEVTGYSGNTIYF
TRBJ2-2 - TRBV6-5 TRBD1 15 TGTGCCAGCAGTTATGACCTGACAGGGGTCGGGGAGCTGTTTTTT CASSYDLTGVGELFF
TRBJ2-3 - TRBV4-3 - 13 TGCGCCAGCAGCCAAGATAATACAGATACGCAGTATTTT CASSQDNTDTQYF
TRBJ2-1 - TRBV7-9 TRBD2 16 TGTTCCAGCAGCCTTGGATGGCGGGGGGCCTACAATGAGCAGTTCTTC CSSSLGWRGAYNEQFF
TRBJ2-2 - TRBV29-1 TRBD2 17 TGCAGCGTCGCGACTAGCGGGGGGGCCCCGGACACCGGGGAGCTGTTTTTT CSVATSGGAPDTGELFF
TRBJ2-1 - TRBV11-2 - 11 TGTGCCAGCAGGGCAGGGGAGGAGCAGTTCTTC CASRAGEEQFF
TRBJ2-5 - TRBV30 - 14 TGTGCCTGGAGAAAGGATGCGGGGCTAGAGACCCAGTACTTC CAWRKDAGLETQYF
TRBJ2-3 - TRBV4-1 TRBD2 18 TGCGCCAGCAGCCAAGCTCCGGCTAGCGGGGGAGGCGCAGATACGCAGTATTTT CASSQAPASGGGADTQYF
TRBJ2-1 - TRBV9 - 14 TGTGCCAGCAGCGTAGTACAGGTCTACAATGAGCAGTTCTTC CASSVVQVYNEQFF
TRBJ2-7 - TRBV6-5 - 15 TGTGCCAGCAGTTACGGCCAGGGTGTATCCTACGAGCAGTACTTC CASSYGQGVSYEQYF
TRBJ2-1 once TRBV5-8 - 10 TGTGCCAGCAGGGACTACGAGCAGTTCTTC CASRDYEQFF
TRBJ2-7 - TRBV9 - 13 TGTGCCAGCAGCGCCCAGGGGTCCCACGAGCAGTACTTC CASSAQGSHEQYF
TRBJ2-3 few TRBV29-1 TRBD1 14 TGCAGCGGGAAGACAGGGCTCAGCACAGATACGCAGTATTTT CSGKTGLSTDTQYF
TRBJ2-5 - TRBV6-5 TRBD1 15 TGTGCCAGCAGTCCACAGGGGGCGGGTCAAGAGACCCAGTACTTC CASSPQGAGQETQYF
TRBJ2-7 - TRBV7-4 - 14 TGTGCCAGCAGTCAATTAGGGGGGGCCTACGAGCAGTACTTC CASSQLGGAYEQYF
TRBJ2-3 - TRBV6-1 TRBD2 17 TGTGCCAGCAGTGAAGTTGGGTCCGGACTAGCGGGAGATACGCAGTATTTT CASSEVGSGLAGDTQYF
TRBJ2-1 - TRBV14 - 15 TGTGCCAGCTCCCGGGGCGGGGGCCTCTACAATGAGCAGTTCTTC CASSRGGGLYNEQFF
TRBJ2-1 once TRBV7-6 TRBD2 15 TGTGCCAGCAGCGAATTAGCGGGGGGGCGTGGTGAGCAGTTCTTC CASSELAGGRGEQFF
TRBJ2-1 few TRBV5-1 - 15 TGCGCCAGCAGCCAACAGGGTCCTACCTACAATGAGCAGTTCTTC CASSQQGPTYNEQFF
TRBJ1-2 few TRBV29-1 TRBD1 14 TGCAGCGGAACCCCTGGGACAGGGGGGAATGGCTACACCTTC CSGTPGTGGNGYTF
TRBJ2-3 few TRBV9 - 12 TGTGCCAGCAGCGCCCAAACAGATACGCAGTATTTT CASSAQTDTQYF
TRBJ2-2 - TRBV7-3 - 15 TGTGCCAGCAGCTTTGGCCAGGAGAACACCGGGGAGCTGTTTTTT CASSFGQENTGELFF
TRBJ2-3 - TRBV20-1 - 11 TGCAGTGCATCTTCCACAGATACGCAGTATTTT CSASSTDTQYF
TRBJ1-1 few TRBV4-1 TRBD1 18 TGCGCCAGCAGCCAACTACCACTAATACAGGGGAAGAACACTGAAGCTTTCTTT CASSQLPLIQGKNTEAFF
TRBJ1-2 - TRBV5-1 TRBD1 14 TGCGCCAGCAGCTTGACGACAGGGGCTTATGGCTACACCTTC CASSLTTGAYGYTF
TRBJ2-1 - TRBV2 - 12 TGTGCCAGCAGTTACGGGACTCATGAGCAGTTCTTC CASSYGTHEQFF
TRBJ2-1 - TRBV4-1 TRBD2 19 TGCGCCAGCAGCCAAGATTTCGGGACTAGATCCTATTCCTACAATGAGCAGTTCTTC CASSQDFGTRSYSYNEQFF
TRBJ1-2 once TRBV28 - 11 TGTGCCAGCGGGGGCGGCTATGGCTACACCTTC CASGGGYGYTF
TRBJ2-7 few TRBV4-1 TRBD2 18 TGCGCCAGCAGCCCCGGGACTAGCGGGGGGATTAGCTCCTACGAGCAGTACTTC CASSPGTSGGISSYEQYF
TRBJ1-6 few TRBV28 - 13 TGTGCCAGCAACATGGTCGGGGATTCACCCCTCCACTTT CASNMVGDSPLHF
TRBJ1-4 - TRBV4-1 - 16 TGCGCCAGCAGCCAGCGGGCCACGAGAACTAATGAAAAACTGTTTTTT CASSQRATRTNEKLFF
TRBJ2-5 - TRBV4-2 - 15 TGTGCCAGCAGCCATCCGCAAGGCGCGGAAGAGACCCAGTACTTC CASSHPQGAEETQYF
TRBJ2-2 - TRBV2 TRBD1 16 TGTGCCAGCAGTCGAGACAGGGGCACGAACACCGGGGAGCTGTTTTTT CASSRDRGTNTGELFF
TRBJ1-1 - TRBV2 - 13 TGTGCCAGCAGTGAAGCAGGACACCCTAGAGCTTTCTTT CASSEAGHPRAFF
TRBJ2-3 - TRBV10-1 - 18 TGCGCCAGCAGTGAAGGGGTAGCGGCGAACCGGTGTGTGGATACGCAGTATTTT CASSEGVAANRCVDTQYF
TRBJ1-2 - TRBV7-9 TRBD1 14 TGTGCCAGCAGCCACCGGGACAGTAACTATGGCTACACCTTC CASSHRDSNYGYTF
TRBJ2-7 - TRBV9 TRBD2 15 TGTGCCAGCAGCGGGAGCGGGGGGGCCTTTTACGAGCAGTACTTC CASSGSGGAFYEQYF
TRBJ1-5 - TRBV9 TRBD1 16 TGTGCCAGCAGCGTTGATGACAGGGGGGCCTTGGGGCCCCAGCATTTT CASSVDDRGALGPQHF
TRBJ2-7 - TRBV9 - 12 TGTGCACGCGGTCCAAACCCGGGAGAGCAGTACTTC CARGPNPGEQYF
TRBJ2-3 once TRBV13 - 15 TGTGCCAGCAGCACTGAGGGGGGGTACACAGATACGCAGTATTTT CASSTEGGYTDTQYF
TRBJ2-2 - TRBV4-2 TRBD2 20 TGTGCCAGCAGCCAAAAACTCGGGCTAGCGGGGGGCGTAAACACCGGGGAGCTGTTTTTT CASSQKLGLAGGVNTGELFF
TRBJ1-2 - TRBV27 - 13 TGTGCCAGCAGCCGTACAGGGTCCTATGGCTACACCTTC CASSRTGSYGYTF
TRBJ1-3 once TRBV4-1 - 17 TGCGCCAGCAGCCAAGGAGGGCTAAGACTCTCTGGAAACACCATATATTTT CASSQGGLRLSGNTIYF
TRBJ1-1 - TRBV5-1 - 15 TGCGCCAGCAGCTTGCAGGCGAACATGAACACTGAAGCTTTCTTT CASSLQANMNTEAFF
TRBJ1-1 - TRBV18 - 13 TGTGCCAGCTCCCCCCAGGTAGACACTGAAGCTTTCTTT CASSPQVDTEAFF